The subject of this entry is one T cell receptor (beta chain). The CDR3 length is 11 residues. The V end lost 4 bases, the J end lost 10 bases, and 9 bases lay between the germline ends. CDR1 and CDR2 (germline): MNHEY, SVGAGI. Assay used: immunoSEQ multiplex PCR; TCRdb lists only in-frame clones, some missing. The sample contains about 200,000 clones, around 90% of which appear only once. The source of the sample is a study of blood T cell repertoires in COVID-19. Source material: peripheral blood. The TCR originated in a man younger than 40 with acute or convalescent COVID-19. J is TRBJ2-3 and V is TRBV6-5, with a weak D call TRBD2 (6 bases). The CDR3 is CASSFQRAQYF. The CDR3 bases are TGTGCCAGCAGTTTCCAGCGGGCGCAGTATTTT.